These 25 T cell receptor beta chains share one sample of origin, sequenced in a study of blood T cell repertoires in COVID-19. Assay used: immunoSEQ multiplex PCR; TCRdb lists only in-frame clones, some missing. The sample has 90,000 to 150,000 clones; 65% to 90% are singletons. Sequenced material: peripheral blood. The receptors derive from an elderly man with acute or convalescent COVID-19.

This CDR3 is CATSREGQGYQPQHF. CDR3 nucleotide sequence: TGTGCCACCAGCAGAGAGGGACAGGGTTATCAGCCCCAGCATTTT. This rearrangement joins TRBV15 to TRBJ1-5, with TRBD1 matching 9 bases. Germline V CDR1 and CDR2: LNHNV, YYDKDF (reference sequence). J was trimmed by 5 bases and V by 0 bases; bases with no gene match: 2. This CDR3 has 15 amino acids.

As to this clone: Relative to the germline gene, one junction end is altered; a read error may explain this. CDR3 protein: CASSSRDILSF. CDR3 DNA: TGTGCCAGCAGCTCCCGGGACATTTTAAGCTTC. J is TRBJ1-2 and V is TRBV7-2, with D possibly TRBD1 on 6 matching bases. The CDR3 is made up of 11 amino acids. The V gene's germline CDR1 is SGHTA and CDR2 FQGNSA.

This clone was seen more than once but under ten times. The CDR3 nucleotides read TGTGCCAGCAGTTTAGGGAGCCAGACCCAGTACTTC. Its translation: CASSLGSQTQYF. The chain uses TRBV12-3 or TRBV12-4 and TRBJ2-5; D remains ambiguous. The CDR3 has 12 residues. The V end lost 1 base, the J end lost 6 bases, and 6 bases lay between the germline ends.

The chain is built from TRBV30 and TRBJ1-2; no clear D gene. The CDR3 sequence is 13 residues long. Germline lookup yields CDR1 GTSNPN and CDR2 SVGIG (reference sequence). Deletions cut 7 bases from V and 2 bases from J, with 14 bases between. CDR3 sequence: CAYTFSENYGYTF. Here the CDR3 DNA reads TGTGCCTATACCTTTTCAGAAAACTATGGCTACACCTTC.

This chain uses TRBV27 with TRBJ1-2; the D is unclear. V was trimmed by 6 bases and J by 4 bases, leaving 15 bases between them. The CDR3 spans 14 residues. Germline V CDR1 and CDR2: MNHEY, SMNVEV (reference sequence). As DNA, the CDR3 is TGTGCCAGCAGCCTGTTTGGGGAGGGCTATGGCTACACCTTC. Translation: CASSLFGEGYGYTF.

This clone has only a few counts. The chain has TRBV24-1 and TRBJ2-1; D gene uncertain. Per the germline V gene, CDR1 is KGHDR and CDR2 is SFDVKD. V dropped 6 bases and J dropped 4 bases, with 12 bases sitting between them. CDR3 size: 14 residues. The chain's CDR3 is CATSRSLLYNEQFF. The DNA for the CDR3 is TGTGCCACCAGTAGGAGCCTACTTTACAATGAGCAGTTCTTC.

V is TRBV28 and J is TRBJ2-6; unclear D gene. The CDR3 spans 12 residues. The V and J ends lost 4 bases and 5 bases respectively, with 3 bases between them. CDR1 is MDHEN, CDR2 SYDVKM, per germline. For the CDR3, the DNA is TGTGCCAGCAGTTCTCGGGCCAACGTCCTGACTTTC. This translates into CASSSRANVLTF.

The chain joins TRBV5-1 to TRBJ2-1; tentatively, D is TRBD1 (6 bases). Per the germline V gene, CDR1 is SGHRS and CDR2 is YFSETQ. Trimming took 0 bases from V and 6 from J, leaving 19 bases between them. The length of the CDR3 is 17 residues. The CDR3 here is CASSLGAGVMRTNEQFF. In nucleotides, the CDR3 is TGCGCCAGCAGCTTGGGGGCAGGGGTTATGCGGACCAATGAGCAGTTCTTC.

The sample holds a few counts of this clone. The chain is built from TRBV2 and TRBJ1-3; D is ambiguous. Germline V lookup: CDR1 SNHLY, CDR2 FYNNEI. Trimming took 3 bases from V and 0 from J, leaving 9 bases between them. This CDR3 is built from 15 residues. DNA of the CDR3: TGTGCCAGCAGTGAGATGAGCCACTCTGGAAACACCATATATTTT. Its translation is CASSEMSHSGNTIYF.

The genes are TRBV19 and TRBJ1-5, with D possibly matching TRBD1 (6 bases). This CDR3 is 17 amino acids long. Germline V gene data show CDR1 as LNHDA and CDR2 as SQIVND (reference sequence). Trimming took 4 bases from V and 2 from J, leaving 18 bases between them. CDR3 sequence: CASSKYLGQPGNQPQHF. The CDR3 DNA sequence: TGTGCCAGTAGTAAATATCTCGGACAGCCGGGCAATCAGCCCCAGCATTTT.

This clone occurred a few times. V usage is TRBV3-1 (or the pseudogene TRBV3-2) and J usage is TRBJ1-5; possible D gene TRBD1, 6 bases. Germline CDR1 reads LGHDT; CDR2 reads YNNKEL (reference sequence). Trimming shortened V by 5 bases and J by 1 base, and 9 bases separated the two germline ends. This CDR3 comprises 14 residues. CDR3 nucleotides: TGTGCCAGCAGCGAACAGGGAAGCAATCAGCCCCAGCATTTT. Translating it yields CASSEQGSNQPQHF.

The gene calls are TRBV5-1 and TRBJ2-7; 10 bases fit TRBD1. Trimming took 1 base from V and 7 from J; bases not matched to a gene: 8. This CDR3 comprises 15 residues. Germline V gene sequence: CDR1 SGHRS, CDR2 YFSETQ. CDR3 loop: CASSLSGTGVNEQYF. For the CDR3, the DNA is TGCGCCAGCAGCTTGTCCGGGACAGGGGTTAATGAGCAGTACTTC.

A few counts support this clone. The rearrangement joins TRBV24-1 to TRBJ1-4, with D unclear. CDR3 length: 13 residues. The germline CDR1 and CDR2 sequences are KGHDR and SFDVKD. Trimming removed 6 bases from V and 10 bases from J, with 14 bases in between. CDR3 amino acids: CATSIPTRGKLFF. The CDR3, as DNA: TGTGCCACCAGTATCCCTACCCGAGGAAAACTGTTTTTT.

This clone was observed a handful of times. The CDR3: CASSIKAGNTGELFF. As DNA, the CDR3 is TGTGCCAGTAGTATCAAGGCGGGAAACACCGGGGAGCTGTTTTTT. The V and J genes are TRBV19 and TRBJ2-2, with D maybe TRBD2 (6 bases). V was trimmed by 3 bases and J by 2 bases, leaving 10 bases between them. Per germline, CDR1 LNHDA and CDR2 SQIVND (reference sequence). This CDR3 comprises 15 residues.

J is TRBJ2-3 and V is TRBV24-1, with 9 bases aligning to TRBD1. V was pared by 4 bases and J by 6 bases, with 10 bases of the junction left unmatched. The CDR3 extends over 16 amino acids. CDR1 and CDR2 from the germline V gene are KGHDR and SFDVKD. CDR3 sequence: CATSEFGTGRLDTQYF. The CDR3 DNA sequence: TGTGCCACCAGTGAATTCGGGACAGGGAGACTGGATACGCAGTATTTT.

The chain combines TRBV29-1 with TRBJ1-1; weak D call: TRBD1 (6 bases). The CDR3 is 15 amino acids. Between the trimmed V and J ends, which lost 0 bases and 2 bases, there was a span of 13 bases. Germline lookup yields CDR1 SQVTM and CDR2 ANQGSEA. Written as DNA, the CDR3 is TGCAGCGTTGAAGATTGGGGGGGCAGTAACACTGAAGCTTTCTTT. Its protein is CSVEDWGGSNTEAFF.

This chain uses TRBV18 with TRBJ1-6, with D unclear. CDR1 and CDR2 from the germline V gene are KGHSH and LQKENI. Trimming stripped 2 bases from V and 8 bases from J, with 10 bases between. The CDR3 loop spans 14 amino acids. The CDR3 DNA reads TGTGCCAGCTCACCATTAACGGTCGATTCACCCCTCCACTTT. This sequence encodes CASSPLTVDSPLHF.

The rearrangement links TRBV7-9 to TRBJ1-1; 8 bases align to TRBD1. This CDR3 region has 15 residues. CDR1 is SEHNR and CDR2 is FQNEAQ in the germline V gene (reference sequence). J lost 5 bases, V lost 6 bases, and 11 bases had no gene match. DNA for the CDR3: TGTGCCAGCAGGCTCCGTGGGACAGGCCCTACTGAAGCTTTCTTT. Encoded protein: CASRLRGTGPTEAFF.

The chain employs TRBV19 and TRBJ2-7; 9 bases map to TRBD2. CDR1 and CDR2 (germline): LNHDA, SQIVND (reference sequence). The CDR3 is made up of 15 amino acids. The trim removed 6 bases at V and 3 bases at J, leaving 9 bases unmatched. CDR3 region: CASSPKRGDRYEQYF. CDR3 DNA sequence: TGTGCCAGTAGCCCGAAGCGGGGGGATCGCTACGAGCAGTACTTC.

The chain links TRBV10-3 to TRBJ2-7; D not certain. Per germline, CDR1 ENHRY and CDR2 SYGVKD. Deletions cut 6 bases from V and 0 bases from J, with 15 bases between. The CDR3 sequence is 15 residues long. CDR3 DNA sequence: TGTGCCATCAGGGCGCAGGTGGCCTACTCCTACGAGCAGTACTTC. This encodes CAIRAQVAYSYEQYF.

This chain's CDR3 is CAISPEVAGGRNEQYF. The CDR3 DNA sequence: TGTGCCATCAGTCCCGAGGTGGCGGGGGGTCGAAACGAGCAGTACTTC. The rearrangement links TRBV10-3 to TRBJ2-7; 8 bases align to TRBD2. V lost 5 bases and J lost 5; bases outside the gene matches: 14. Germline-derived CDR1 and CDR2 are ENHRY and SYGVKD. The CDR3 covers 16 residues.

This clone showed up just once. This rearrangement joins TRBV6-5 to TRBJ2-5, with no clear D. This CDR3 has 13 residues. V was trimmed by 2 bases and J by 4 bases, leaving 8 bases between them. CDR1 is MNHEY and CDR2 is SVGAGI in the germline V gene. The CDR3 nucleotides are TGTGCCAGCAGTTACCGGTCCGGAGAGACCCAGTACTTC. Protein product: CASSYRSGETQYF.

The chain combines TRBV7-2 with TRBJ2-7; possibly TRBD2 for D (5 bases). The CDR3 runs to 14 residues. V was pared by 2 bases and J by 6 bases, with 14 bases between. Germline V lookup: CDR1 SGHTA, CDR2 FQGNSA. The CDR3 DNA sequence: TGTGCCAGCAGCTTAAGAGGGAACTACGGCGAGCAGTACTTC. This sequence encodes CASSLRGNYGEQYF.

The chain joins TRBV5-1 to TRBJ1-1, with 7 bases aligning to TRBD1. In germline, CDR1 is SGHRS, CDR2 YFSETQ. This CDR3 spans 15 amino acids. V was clipped by 4 bases and J by 2 bases; unmatched bases: 8. CDR3 sequence (DNA): TGCGCCAGCAGCCAACGGACAGGACATAACACTGAAGCTTTCTTT. Protein product: CASSQRTGHNTEAFF.

V is TRBV30 and J is TRBJ1-1; maybe TRBD1 (6 bases). V was trimmed by 7 bases and J by 4 bases, leaving 13 bases between them. Germline CDR1 and CDR2: GTSNPN and SVGIG (reference sequence). The length of the CDR3 is 12 residues. CDR3 DNA: TGTGCCTCAGAGGGGGTCGCCACTGAAGCTTTCTTT. This codes for CASEGVATEAFF.